A single TCR beta chain is shown here with its context. Antigen specificity is unknown. One junction end does not reproduce the germline sequence, and a read error may be involved. This CDR3 comprises 16 residues. CDR1 and CDR2 from the germline V gene are SGHAT and FQNNGV. Starting from 500 ng of total RNA, TCR beta cDNA was produced with a primer in the constant region. Libraries covering TCR beta were generated through three nested multiplex PCR rounds (using a slightly modified ARM-PCR). Primers for the first two PCR rounds were TRBV1-TRBV30 forward primers and a C-beta reverse primer (roughly 10 cycles per round). TCRdb ran MiXCR on the multiplex PCR reads and lists one entry per CDR3 protein. There are 40,000 to 60,000 distinct CDR3 sequences in the sample; over 65% occur only once, and 29% lies in the top ten. Co-extracted RNA and DNA came from roughly 20-30 mg of unsorted bulk tissue. Chronic HBV infection, which was untreated, was present in the patients. Sampling was performed at five separate regions of each tumor.

The source of the sample is a study of tumor-infiltrating lymphocytes in primary liver carcinoma. Across the whole study: Each of the growths was stage T1-T3 N0M0, extending about 4 to 10 cm across.

Points from the study as a whole: Tumor-adjacent and tumor-blood pairs shared a smaller degree of overlap than tumor region pairs.

Source material: liver tumor tissue from sampling region 5. Subset in this sample: tumor region T5, tumor centre. The sequence was obtained from a man in his forties with primary liver carcinoma and hepatitis B virus infection. The V and J genes are TRBV11-2 and TRBJ2-3, with TRBD2 identical over 9 bases. DNA of the CDR3: TGTACCAGCAGCCCCCCGACTAGCGGCAGCACAGATACGTGGTATTTT. Translating gives CTSSPPTSGSTDTWYF.